Sequencing of this T cell receptor beta chain was carried out in a study of T cells after somatic rescue of genetic block. V was trimmed by 8 bases and J by 6 bases, leaving 16 bases between them. The CDR3 contains 14 residues. Germline loops: CDR1 MNHEY, CDR2 SVGAGI. Some clones are missing from TCRdb's copy, which holds only in-frame ones; the method was immunoSEQ multiplex PCR. Here the sample spans 65,000 to 70,000 clones, 85% to 95% being singletons. Sequencing was carried out using peripheral blood mononuclear cells (PBMCs). The clonotype comes from a man in his forties. The chain links TRBV6-5 to TRBJ2-2, with D possibly matching TRBD2 (6 bases). The CDR3 nucleotides read TGTGCCAGCCGGGACTCTGGGTGGTCCGGGGAGCTGTTTTTT. Translation gives CASRDSGWSGELFF.